These 30 T cell receptor beta chains were all obtained from the same sample, sequenced in a study of blood T cell repertoires in COVID-19. The assay was immunoSEQ multiplex PCR, and TCRdb's table has in-frame clones only and misses some. The sample contains fewer than 200,000 clones, 89% of which appear only once. The sequenced sample consisted of peripheral blood. These TCRs come from a man between 18 and 35 years old who had recovered from COVID-19.

This chain uses TRBV15 with TRBJ2-7, with D tentatively TRBD1 (6 bases). The CDR3 contains 15 residues. The V end lost 8 bases, the J end lost 0 bases, and 17 bases lay between the germline ends. CDR1 is LNHNV, CDR2 YYDKDF, per germline (reference sequence). The CDR3 loop reads CATSPGRTASYEQYF. As DNA, the CDR3 is TGTGCCACCTCCCCAGGCAGGACAGCCTCCTACGAGCAGTACTTC.

This clone was seen once. The chain is built from TRBV30 and TRBJ2-1; 7 bases are shared with TRBD2. The CDR3 has 14 residues. Germline loops: CDR1 GTSNPN, CDR2 SVGIG (reference sequence). With 1 base clipped from V and 4 bases from J, the junction kept 4 bases outside the gene matches. The CDR3 DNA follows: TGTGCCTGGAGTGGCCAGCGGGAATACAATGAGCAGTTCTTC. Protein product: CAWSGQREYNEQFF.

The chain couples TRBV6-5 to TRBJ2-3; D may be TRBD2 (5 bases). Germline V CDR1 and CDR2: MNHEY, SVGAGI. This CDR3 has 14 residues. Between the trimmed V and J ends, which lost 0 bases and 6 bases, there was a span of 10 bases. CDR3 in amino acids: CASSYSGWRDTQYF. Written as DNA, the CDR3 is TGTGCCAGCAGTTACTCGGGTTGGAGGGATACGCAGTATTTT.

About this clone itself: Different DNA sequences within this sample yield the same CDR3. The chain recombines TRBV4-3 with TRBJ1-1; D is undetermined. This CDR3 comprises 13 residues. V dropped 3 bases and J dropped 1 base, with 6 bases sitting between them. Germline V gene data show CDR1 as LGHNA and CDR2 as YSLEER. CDR3 in amino acids: CASSQTGNTEAFF. CDR3 sequence (DNA): TGCGCCAGCAGCCAGACGGGGAACACTGAAGCTTTCTTT.

The V call is TRBV6-2 or TRBV6-3, the J call TRBJ1-1, with a possible D match to TRBD1 (6 bases). In germline, CDR1 is MNHEY, CDR2 SVGEGT. The CDR3 loop spans 12 amino acids. V was pared by 4 bases and J by 4 bases, with 7 bases between. CDR3 bases: TGTGCCAGCAGTTGGACAGTCACTGAAGCTTTCTTT. This codes for CASSWTVTEAFF.

J is TRBJ1-2 and V is TRBV19; TRBD1 is a possible D gene (6 bases). Germline V gene lookup returns CDR1 LNHDA and CDR2 SQIVND (reference sequence). Trimming took 6 bases from V and 6 from J, leaving 14 bases between them. The CDR3 extends over 13 amino acids. CDR3 region: CASRFTGIDGYTF. The CDR3 DNA reads as TGTGCCAGTAGATTCACAGGGATTGATGGCTACACCTTC.

The gene calls are TRBV6-5 and TRBJ2-7; D is unclear. The length of the CDR3 is 13 residues. Germline CDR1 MNHEY, CDR2 SVGAGI. V was cut by 10 bases and J by 1 base, with 14 bases left in between. Here the CDR3 reads CAISSPFSYEQYF. In DNA, the CDR3 is TGTGCCATCTCTAGTCCTTTTTCCTACGAGCAGTACTTC.

This clone was counted a few times. This chain joins TRBV9 and TRBJ2-2, with 9 bases fitting TRBD2. This CDR3 has 17 residues. From germline, CDR1 is SGDLS and CDR2 YYNGEE. V trimming: 2 bases; J trimming: 2 bases; junction bases outside the gene matches: 7. The CDR3 sequence: CASSVTRLAENTGELFF. CDR3 coding DNA: TGTGCCAGCAGCGTGACTAGACTAGCGGAAAACACCGGGGAGCTGTTTTTT.

This sequence joins TRBV19 and TRBJ2-3; TRBD2 matches 9 bases. The J segment lost 2 bases and the V segment lost 1 base, leaving 7 bases of the junction unmatched. This CDR3 is built from 17 residues. Germline values: CDR1 LNHDA, CDR2 SQIVND (reference sequence). As DNA, the CDR3 is TGTGCCAGTAGTATAGTCAGAGCGGGAGGCCCCACAGATACGCAGTATTTT. Amino acids: CASSIVRAGGPTDTQYF.

This rearrangement joins TRBV18 to TRBJ1-1; a possible D gene is TRBD1 (5 bases). V lost 4 bases to trimming and J lost 1 base, with 13 bases between them. There are 15 residues in the CDR3. The germline CDR1 and CDR2 sequences are KGHSH and LQKENI. This chain's CDR3 is CASSREGGTNTEAFF. Written as DNA, the CDR3 is TGTGCCAGCTCACGGGAGGGCGGGACGAACACTGAAGCTTTCTTT.

J is TRBJ2-7 and V is TRBV6-5, with 12 bases lining up with TRBD2. V shed 7 bases, J shed 0 bases, and the junction held 4 bases outside the gene matches. This CDR3 region has 15 residues. The germline CDR1 and CDR2 sequences are MNHEY and SVGAGI. This chain's CDR3 is CASTQTSGSSYEQYF. CDR3 nucleotide sequence: TGTGCCAGCACCCAGACTAGCGGGAGCTCCTACGAGCAGTACTTC.

This chain links TRBV5-4 with TRBJ1-2, with D perhaps matching TRBD1 (5 bases). This CDR3 has 16 residues. Germline values: CDR1 SGHNT, CDR2 YYREEE (reference sequence). Trimming shortened V by 4 bases and J by 5 bases, and 21 bases separated the two germline ends. DNA of the CDR3: TGTGCCAGCAGCCTCAGTGGGGGGTCGATTGGGTATGGCTACACCTTC. This codes for CASSLSGGSIGYGYTF.

The chain recombines TRBV24-1 with TRBJ1-5; 7 nucleotides line up with TRBD1. This CDR3 has 15 residues. Germline V gene sequence: CDR1 KGHDR, CDR2 SFDVKD. V was clipped by 3 bases and J by 2 bases; unmatched bases: 3. The CDR3 here is CATSDAGGGNQPQHF. The CDR3 region has the DNA TGTGCCACCAGTGATGCAGGGGGAGGCAATCAGCCCCAGCATTTT.

V usage is TRBV28 and J usage is TRBJ1-2; a possible D gene is TRBD1 (6 bases). Trimming shortened V by 5 bases and J by 4 bases, and 17 bases separated the two germline ends. The germline CDR1 and CDR2 sequences are MDHEN and SYDVKM. The CDR3 loop spans 15 amino acids. Written as DNA, the CDR3 is TGTGCCAGCAGTCTCCAACCGACAGGAACCTATGGCTACACCTTC. As protein: CASSLQPTGTYGYTF.

V and J are TRBV5-6 and TRBJ1-4; D not resolved. The CDR3 is 12 residues long. Trimming pared 0 bases from V and 10 bases from J, leaving 7 bases between. From germline, CDR1 is SGHDT and CDR2 YYEEEE. The CDR3 sequence is CASSLVEGKLFF. CDR3 nucleotides: TGTGCCAGCAGCTTGGTCGAGGGAAAACTGTTTTTT.

Here the CDR3 DNA reads TGCAGCGTTGGGCGTTCGGAGGACTACACCTTC. Translating it yields CSVGRSEDYTF. This chain connects TRBV29-1 to TRBJ1-2; no reliable D call. CDR1 and CDR2 (germline): SQVTM, ANQGSEA. The CDR3 runs 11 residues. Trimming took 4 bases from V and 10 from J, leaving 13 bases between them.

The J gene is TRBJ1-3, the V gene TRBV5-1, with D possibly matching TRBD1 (6 bases). The V end was cut by 5 bases, the J end by 4 bases, with 16 bases between. This CDR3 spans 15 amino acids. The V gene's germline CDR1 is SGHRS and CDR2 YFSETQ. CDR3 protein: CASRPKGDEGNTIYF. In nucleotides, the CDR3 is TGCGCCAGCAGACCTAAGGGGGATGAGGGAAACACCATATATTTT.

This chain connects TRBV7-8 to TRBJ2-7; the D gene is possibly TRBD1 (6 bases). Trimming pared 3 bases from V and 4 bases from J, leaving 13 bases between. Germline V lookup: CDR1 SGHVS, CDR2 FQNEAQ. CDR3 length: 14 residues. The CDR3 protein is CASSFRGNMYEQYF. CDR3 sequence (DNA): TGTGCCAGCAGCTTCAGGGGTAATATGTACGAGCAGTACTTC.

The chain uses TRBV7-3 and TRBJ1-1; the D gene is possibly TRBD1 (6 bases). Germline CDR1 is SGHTA and CDR2 is FQGTGA. The CDR3 is made up of 13 amino acids. The V end was cut by 5 bases, the J end by 7 bases, with 14 bases between. CDR3 coding DNA: TGTGCCAGCAGCCAGACAGGAGATAGTGAAGCTTTCTTT. This codes for CASSQTGDSEAFF.

The rearrangement uses TRBV19 and TRBJ2-1; D is possibly TRBD1 (6 bases). The germline V and J ends were trimmed by 5 bases and 1 base, with 24 bases remaining between them. Germline CDR1 is LNHDA and CDR2 is SQIVND (reference sequence). The length of the CDR3 is 19 residues. Here the CDR3 reads CASSQSGQDSRSSYNEQFF. CDR3 bases: TGTGCCAGTAGTCAATCGGGACAAGATTCTAGAAGTTCCTACAATGAGCAGTTCTTC.

The chain carries TRBV21-1 and TRBJ2-2; TRBD2 is the table's D call, not checked against the DNA. TRBV21-1 is noted as a pseudogene. The CDR3 runs to 17 residues. CDR3 bases: TGTGCCAGCAGCAAGCGCGGGATAGGACCCACTTCCGGGGAGCTGTTTTTT. Encoded protein: CASSKRGIGPTSGELFF.

This chain links TRBV7-2 with TRBJ2-7, with 9 bases identical to TRBD1. The CDR3 length is 14 residues. The germline V gene has CDR1 SGHTA and CDR2 FQGNSA. The V gene end was trimmed by 5 bases and the J gene end by 5 bases; junction bases not matched to a gene: 7. The CDR3 protein is CASSAGQGFHEQYF. The CDR3 DNA sequence: TGTGCCAGCAGCGCGGGACAGGGATTCCACGAGCAGTACTTC.

V gene TRBV5-4 combines with J gene TRBJ2-7, with TRBD2 as a possible D gene (6 bases). This CDR3 region has 17 residues. Trimming pared 5 bases from V and 1 base from J, leaving 22 bases between. The germline V gene encodes CDR1 SGHNT and CDR2 YYREEE (reference sequence). CDR3 in amino acids: CASSLPLPVGGSYEQYF. The CDR3 nucleotides are TGTGCCAGCAGTTTGCCCCTCCCGGTGGGGGGTTCCTACGAGCAGTACTTC. The full variable domain, in which reference TRBV5-4 and TRBJ2-7 provide the parts outside the CDR3, is ETGVTQSPTHLIKTRGQQVTLRCSSQSGHNTVSWYQQALGQGPQFIFQYYREEENGRGNFPPRFSGLQFPNYSSELNVNALELDDSALYLCASSLPLPVGGSYEQYFGPGTRLTVT.

V and J are TRBV15 and TRBJ2-2; 7 nucleotides align to TRBD1. The CDR3 is 17 amino acids. The germline CDR1 and CDR2 sequences are LNHNV and YYDKDF (reference sequence). V trimming: 5 bases; J trimming: 1 base; junction bases outside the gene matches: 10. CDR3 DNA sequence: TGTGCCACCAGCGCTGACACAGGGGCGAGGAACACCGGGGAGCTGTTTTTT. It is translated as CATSADTGARNTGELFF.

The chain recombines TRBV6-5 with TRBJ1-6, with a weak D call TRBD1 (5 bases). Germline V CDR1 and CDR2: MNHEY, SVGAGI. The CDR3 has 16 residues. V was shortened by 0 bases and J by 10 bases, with 16 bases between the two germline ends. CDR3 DNA: TGTGCCAGCAGTTACTCGACCGGCAGGGAAGGATCACCCCTCCACTTT. As protein: CASSYSTGREGSPLHF.

V and J are TRBV29-1 and TRBJ1-2; 9 bases agree with TRBD1. Germline V gene lookup returns CDR1 SQVTM and CDR2 ANQGSEA. The CDR3 has 15 amino acids. V shed 3 bases and J 2 bases; nucleotides not matched to a gene: 7. Written as DNA, the CDR3 is TGCAGCGTTGATCAGGTGGACAGGGGAAACTATGGCTACACCTTC. The encoded protein is CSVDQVDRGNYGYTF.

Only a few counts were recorded for this clone. V and J are TRBV4-3 and TRBJ2-1, with D possibly matching TRBD1 (5 bases). Germline-derived CDR1 and CDR2 are LGHNA and YSLEER. Trimming took 3 bases from V and 5 from J, leaving 11 bases between them. This CDR3 comprises 14 residues. CDR3 protein: CASSHLAQDNEQFF. The DNA of the CDR3 is TGCGCCAGCAGCCACCTGGCACAGGACAATGAGCAGTTCTTC.

This chain joins TRBV25-1 and TRBJ1-2; 8 bases match TRBD1. J gave up 8 bases and V 5 bases, and 16 bases lay outside the gene matches. From germline, CDR1 is MGHDK and CDR2 SYGVNS. The length of the CDR3 is 16 residues. CDR3 coding DNA: TGTGCCAGCAGTCCTCTCCGGACAGGGCCCCTATCGGGCTACACCTTC. Translating it yields CASSPLRTGPLSGYTF.

This clone was seen more than once but under ten times. The chain uses TRBV4-3 and TRBJ1-3; no clear D. The CDR3 runs 13 residues. Trimming stripped 1 base from V and 4 bases from J, with 5 bases between. Per germline, CDR1 LGHNA and CDR2 YSLEER. The CDR3: CASSQAGGNTIYF. As DNA, the CDR3 is TGCGCCAGCAGCCAAGCAGGAGGAAACACCATATATTTT.

The chain has TRBV7-2 and TRBJ1-2; the D gene is possibly TRBD1 (6 bases). This CDR3 spans 15 amino acids. From germline, CDR1 is SGHTA and CDR2 FQGNSA. V was trimmed by 5 bases and J by 4 bases, leaving 17 bases between them. Written as DNA, the CDR3 is TGTGCCAGCAGCCCGGGGGGGGGCTGGAGCTATGGCTACACCTTC. It encodes CASSPGGGWSYGYTF.